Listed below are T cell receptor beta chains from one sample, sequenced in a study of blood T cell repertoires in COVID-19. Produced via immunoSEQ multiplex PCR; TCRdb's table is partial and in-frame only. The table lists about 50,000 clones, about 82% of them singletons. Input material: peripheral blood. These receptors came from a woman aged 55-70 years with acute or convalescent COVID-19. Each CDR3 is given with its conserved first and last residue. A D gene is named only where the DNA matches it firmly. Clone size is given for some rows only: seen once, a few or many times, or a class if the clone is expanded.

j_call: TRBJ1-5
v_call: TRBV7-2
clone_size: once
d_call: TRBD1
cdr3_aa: CASSLEGQGIQPQHF
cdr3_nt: TGTGCCAGCAGCCTCGAAGGACAGGGGATTCAGCCCCAGCATTTT

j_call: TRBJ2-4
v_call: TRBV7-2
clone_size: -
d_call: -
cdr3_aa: CASSFSVLTKNIQYF
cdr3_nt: TGTGCCAGCAGCTTCAGCGTTCTTACCAAAAACATTCAGTACTTC

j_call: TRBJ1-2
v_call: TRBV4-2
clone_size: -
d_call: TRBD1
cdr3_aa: CASSRSPGQRTGFEGNYGYTF
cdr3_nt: TGTGCCAGCAGCCGGTCCCCGGGACAGCGGACAGGGTTTGAGGGTAACTATGGCTACACCTTC

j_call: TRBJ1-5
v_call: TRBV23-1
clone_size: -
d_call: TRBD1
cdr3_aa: CASSQTPGQGACCNQPQHF
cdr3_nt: TGCGCCAGCAGTCAAACACCGGGACAGGGGGCTTGTTGCAATCAGCCCCAGCATTTT

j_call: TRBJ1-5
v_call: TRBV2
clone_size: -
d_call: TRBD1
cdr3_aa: CASSGGYSNQPQHF
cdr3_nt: TGTGCCAGCTCAGGGGGATATAGCAATCAGCCCCAGCATTTT

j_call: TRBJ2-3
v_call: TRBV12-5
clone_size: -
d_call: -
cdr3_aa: CASGLTRGADTQYF
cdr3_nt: TGTGCTAGTGGTTTGACAAGGGGTGCGGATACGCAGTATTTT

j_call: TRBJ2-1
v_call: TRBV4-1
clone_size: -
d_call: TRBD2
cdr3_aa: CASSQEAGTSGRNEQFF
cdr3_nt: TGCGCCAGCAGCCAGGAAGCCGGGACTAGCGGGAGAAATGAGCAGTTCTTC

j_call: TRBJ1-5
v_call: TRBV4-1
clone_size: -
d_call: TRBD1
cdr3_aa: CASSSDRASYQPQHF
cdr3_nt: TGCGCCAGCAGCTCGGACAGGGCTAGTTATCAGCCCCAGCATTTT

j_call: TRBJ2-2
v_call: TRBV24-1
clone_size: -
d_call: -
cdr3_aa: CATSETQQGTGELFF
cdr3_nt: TGTGCCACCAGTGAGACCCAGCAGGGCACCGGGGAGCTGTTTTTT

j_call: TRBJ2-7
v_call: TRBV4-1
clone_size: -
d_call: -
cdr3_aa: CASSLAPDLGGEQYF
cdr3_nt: TGCGCCAGCAGCCTAGCGCCGGATTTGGGAGGAGAGCAGTACTTC

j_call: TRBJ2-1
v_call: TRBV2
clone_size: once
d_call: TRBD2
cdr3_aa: CASISGLAGGRRNEQFF
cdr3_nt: TGTGCCAGCATTTCGGGACTAGCGGGGGGGCGCAGAAATGAGCAGTTCTTC

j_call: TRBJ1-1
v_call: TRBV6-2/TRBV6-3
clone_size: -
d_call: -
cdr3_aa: CASSYSLARTSAMNTEAFF
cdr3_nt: TGTGCCAGCAGTTACTCTCTGGCTAGGACAAGTGCTATGAACACTGAAGCTTTCTTT

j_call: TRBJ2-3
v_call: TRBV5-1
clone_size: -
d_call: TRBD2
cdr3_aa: CASSLGTSGGYSDTQYF
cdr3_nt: TGCGCCAGCAGCTTAGGGACTAGCGGGGGTTATTCAGATACGCAGTATTTT

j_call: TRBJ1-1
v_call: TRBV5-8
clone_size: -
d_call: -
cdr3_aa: CASSLTGSGFEAFF
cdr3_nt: TGTGCCAGCAGCTTGACCGGGTCGGGTTTTGAAGCTTTCTTT

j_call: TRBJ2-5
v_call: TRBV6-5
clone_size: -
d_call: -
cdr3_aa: CASSLDSSSQETQYF
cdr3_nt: TGTGCCAGCAGTCTTGACAGTAGCTCCCAAGAGACCCAGTACTTC

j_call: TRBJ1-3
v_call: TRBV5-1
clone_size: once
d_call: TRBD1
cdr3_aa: CASSGSRGQYGNTIYF
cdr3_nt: TGCGCCAGCAGCGGTTCCAGGGGGCAATATGGAAACACCATATATTTT

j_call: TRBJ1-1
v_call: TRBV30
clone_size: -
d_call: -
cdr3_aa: CAWAGREAFF
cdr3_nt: TGTGCCTGGGCGGGCAGAGAAGCTTTCTTT

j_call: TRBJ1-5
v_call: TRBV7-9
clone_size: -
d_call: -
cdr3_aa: CASSSQDQPQHF
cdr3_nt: TGTGCCAGCAGCTCACAAGATCAGCCCCAGCATTTT

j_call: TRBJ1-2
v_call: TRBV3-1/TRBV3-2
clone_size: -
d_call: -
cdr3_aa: CASSQESRARYGYTF
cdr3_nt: TGTGCCAGCAGCCAAGAGTCCAGGGCCCGCTATGGCTACACCTTC

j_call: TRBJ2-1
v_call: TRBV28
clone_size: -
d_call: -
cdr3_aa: CASIQGPWNEQFF
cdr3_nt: TGTGCCAGCATCCAGGGTCCTTGGAATGAGCAGTTCTTC

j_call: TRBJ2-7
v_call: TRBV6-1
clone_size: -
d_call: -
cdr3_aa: CASSESFSGLPYEQYF
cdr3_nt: TGTGCCAGCAGTGAATCATTTTCGGGACTCCCCTACGAGCAGTACTTC

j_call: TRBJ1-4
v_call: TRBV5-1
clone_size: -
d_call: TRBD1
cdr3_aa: CASSPGQGLNEKLFF
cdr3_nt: TGCGCCAGCAGCCCCGGACAGGGGCTCAATGAAAAACTGTTTTTT

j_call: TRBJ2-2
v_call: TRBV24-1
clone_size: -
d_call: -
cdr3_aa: CATSDVRGGTGELFF
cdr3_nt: TGTGCCACCAGTGATGTAAGGGGCGGTACCGGGGAGCTGTTTTTT

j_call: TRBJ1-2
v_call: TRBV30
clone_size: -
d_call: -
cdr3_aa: CAWSVLPYGYTF
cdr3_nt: TGTGCCTGGAGTGTACTTCCCTATGGCTACACCTTC

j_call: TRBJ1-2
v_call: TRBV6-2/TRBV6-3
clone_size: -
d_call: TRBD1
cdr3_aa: CASSFRDRRYGYTF
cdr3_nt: TGTGCCAGCAGTTTCCGGGACAGGCGATATGGCTACACCTTC

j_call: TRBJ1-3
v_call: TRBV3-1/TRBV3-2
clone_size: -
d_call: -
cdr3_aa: CASSQAQNSGNTIYF
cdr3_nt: TGTGCCAGCAGCCAAGCACAGAACTCTGGAAACACCATATATTTT

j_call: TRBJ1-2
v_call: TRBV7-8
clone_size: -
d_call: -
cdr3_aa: CASRPGTNYGYTF
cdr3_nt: TGTGCCAGCAGACCCGGGACAAACTATGGCTACACCTTC

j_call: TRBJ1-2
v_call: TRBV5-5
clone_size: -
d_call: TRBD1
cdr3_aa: CASSFGTGGRGYGYTF
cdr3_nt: TGTGCCAGCAGCTTTGGGACAGGGGGTCGGGGATATGGCTACACCTTC

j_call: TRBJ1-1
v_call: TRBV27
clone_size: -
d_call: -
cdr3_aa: CASSFGVRNTEAFF
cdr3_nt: TGTGCCAGCAGTTTCGGTGTGCGGAACACTGAAGCTTTCTTT

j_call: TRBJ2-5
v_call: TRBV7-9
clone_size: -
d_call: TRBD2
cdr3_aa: CASSSTKTSGSVETQYF
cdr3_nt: TGTGCCAGCAGCTCGACAAAGACTAGCGGGAGTGTGGAGACCCAGTACTTC

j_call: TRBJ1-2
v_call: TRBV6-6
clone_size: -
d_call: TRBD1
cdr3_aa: CASSPHFNPGQSNYGYTF
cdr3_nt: TGTGCCAGCAGTCCCCACTTCAACCCGGGACAGAGCAACTATGGCTACACCTTC

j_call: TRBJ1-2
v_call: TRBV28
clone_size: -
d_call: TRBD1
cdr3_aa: CASSLLVGQGNGYTF
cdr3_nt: TGTGCCAGCAGTCTTTTGGTAGGACAGGGGAATGGCTACACCTTC

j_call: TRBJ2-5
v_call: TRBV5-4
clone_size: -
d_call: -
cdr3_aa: CASSSPAEVETQYF
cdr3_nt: TGTGCCAGCAGCTCCCCTGCGGAAGTAGAGACCCAGTACTTC

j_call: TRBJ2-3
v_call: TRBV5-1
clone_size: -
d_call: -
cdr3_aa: CASSLLLARLTDTQYF
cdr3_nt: TGCGCCAGCAGCTTGTTGTTAGCTCGTCTCACAGATACGCAGTATTTT

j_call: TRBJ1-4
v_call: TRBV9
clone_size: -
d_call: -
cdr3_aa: CASSVRDGLNEKLFF
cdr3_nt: TGTGCCAGCAGCGTACGTGACGGACTAAATGAAAAACTGTTTTTT

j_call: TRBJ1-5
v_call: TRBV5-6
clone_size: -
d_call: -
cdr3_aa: CASSLSWGVSNQPQHF
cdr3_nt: TGTGCCAGCAGCTTGTCCTGGGGGGTAAGCAATCAGCCCCAGCATTTT

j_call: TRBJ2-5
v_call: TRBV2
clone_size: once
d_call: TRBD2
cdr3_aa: CASSPGLADQETQYF
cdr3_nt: TGTGCCAGTTCCCCGGGACTAGCAGACCAAGAGACCCAGTACTTC

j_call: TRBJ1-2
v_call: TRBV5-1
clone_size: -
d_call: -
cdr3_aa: CASSPGDKFYGYTF
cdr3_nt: TGCGCCAGCAGCCCCGGGGATAAATTCTATGGCTACACCTTC

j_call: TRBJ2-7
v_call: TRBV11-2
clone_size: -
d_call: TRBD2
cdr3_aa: CASSLEAGITYEQYF
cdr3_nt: TGTGCCAGCAGCTTAGAAGCGGGGATCACTTACGAGCAGTACTTC

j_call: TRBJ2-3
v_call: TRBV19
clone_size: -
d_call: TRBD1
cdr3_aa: CASSFLWTGQADTQYF
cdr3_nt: TGTGCCAGTAGTTTCCTTTGGACAGGGCAGGCAGATACGCAGTATTTT

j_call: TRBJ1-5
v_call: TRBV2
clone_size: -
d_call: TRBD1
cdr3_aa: CASSGGRTGAVNQPQHF
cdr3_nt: TGTGCCAGCAGTGGGGGTCGGACAGGGGCAGTCAATCAGCCCCAGCATTTT

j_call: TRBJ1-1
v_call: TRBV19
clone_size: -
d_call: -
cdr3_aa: CASSIGTLNTEAFF
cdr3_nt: TGTGCCAGTAGTATCGGGACTCTGAACACTGAAGCTTTCTTT

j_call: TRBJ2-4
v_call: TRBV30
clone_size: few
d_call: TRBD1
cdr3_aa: CAWSKATGGIQYF
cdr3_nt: TGTGCCTGGAGTAAGGCGACAGGGGGCATTCAGTACTTC

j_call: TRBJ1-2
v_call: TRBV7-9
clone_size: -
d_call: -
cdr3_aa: CASSLGSERVWGYTF
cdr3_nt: TGTGCCAGCAGCTTAGGCAGTGAGCGGGTTTGGGGCTACACCTTC

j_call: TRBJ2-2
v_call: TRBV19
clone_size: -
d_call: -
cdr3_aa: CASSIGGSNTGELFF
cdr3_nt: TGTGCCAGTAGTATAGGCGGATCGAACACCGGGGAGCTGTTTTTT

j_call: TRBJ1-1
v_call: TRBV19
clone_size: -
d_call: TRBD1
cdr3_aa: CASSKDRGTTEAFF
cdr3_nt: TGTGCCAGTAGTAAGGACAGGGGGACCACTGAAGCTTTCTTT

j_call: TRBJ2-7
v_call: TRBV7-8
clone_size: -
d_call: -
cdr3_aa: CASSLGVRGEQYF
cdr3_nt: TGTGCCAGCAGCCTTGGGGTTAGGGGCGAGCAGTACTTC

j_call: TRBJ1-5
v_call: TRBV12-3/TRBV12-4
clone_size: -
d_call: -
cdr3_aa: CASTQGRSQPQHF
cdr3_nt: TGTGCCAGCACCCAGGGAAGGAGTCAGCCCCAGCATTTT